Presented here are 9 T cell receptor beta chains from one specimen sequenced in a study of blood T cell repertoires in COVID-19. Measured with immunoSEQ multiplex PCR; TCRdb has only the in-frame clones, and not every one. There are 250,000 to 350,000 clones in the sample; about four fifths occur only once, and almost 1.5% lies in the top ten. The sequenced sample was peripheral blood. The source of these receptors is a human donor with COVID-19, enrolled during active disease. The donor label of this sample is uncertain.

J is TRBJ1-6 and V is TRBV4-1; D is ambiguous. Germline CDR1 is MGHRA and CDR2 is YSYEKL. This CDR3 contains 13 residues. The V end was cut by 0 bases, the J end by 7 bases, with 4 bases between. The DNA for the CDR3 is TGCGCCAGCAGCCAAGACGTAAATTCACCCCTCCACTTT. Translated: CASSQDVNSPLHF.

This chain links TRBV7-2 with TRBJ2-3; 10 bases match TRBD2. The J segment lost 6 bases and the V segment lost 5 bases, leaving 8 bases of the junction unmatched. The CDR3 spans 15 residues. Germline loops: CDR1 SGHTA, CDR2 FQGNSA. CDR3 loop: CASSPRLAGQDTQYF. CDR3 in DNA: TGTGCCAGCAGCCCCCGACTAGCGGGCCAGGATACGCAGTATTTT. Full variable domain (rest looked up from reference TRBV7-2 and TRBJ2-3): GAGVSQSPSNKVTEKGKDVELRCDPISGHTALYWYRQSLGQGLEFLIYFQGNSAPDKSGLPSDRFSAERTGGSVSTLTIQRTQQEDSAVYLCASSPRLAGQDTQYFGPGTRLTVL.

The CDR3 loop reads CASSFRAGDLYEQYF. DNA of the CDR3: TGTGCCAGCAGCTTCCGCGCGGGAGACTTGTACGAGCAGTACTTC. This chain links TRBV11-3 with TRBJ2-7; TRBD2 aligns across 7 bases. The CDR3 consists of 15 residues. Trimming took 3 bases from V and 4 from J; bases not matched to a gene: 9. Germline V gene data show CDR1 as SGHNT and CDR2 as YENEEA.

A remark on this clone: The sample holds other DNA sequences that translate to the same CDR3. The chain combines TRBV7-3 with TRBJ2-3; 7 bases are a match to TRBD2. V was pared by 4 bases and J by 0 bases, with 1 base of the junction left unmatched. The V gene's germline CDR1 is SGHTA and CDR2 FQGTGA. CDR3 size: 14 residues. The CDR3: CASSSGLSTDTQYF. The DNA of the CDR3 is TGTGCCAGCAGCTCGGGACTAAGCACAGATACGCAGTATTTT.

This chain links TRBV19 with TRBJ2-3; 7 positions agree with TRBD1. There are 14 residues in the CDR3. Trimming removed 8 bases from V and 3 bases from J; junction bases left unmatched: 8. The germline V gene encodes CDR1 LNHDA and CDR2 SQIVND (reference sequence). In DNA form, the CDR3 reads TGTGCCAGTGATCCGGGACAGAGGACAGATACGCAGTATTTT. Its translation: CASDPGQRTDTQYF.

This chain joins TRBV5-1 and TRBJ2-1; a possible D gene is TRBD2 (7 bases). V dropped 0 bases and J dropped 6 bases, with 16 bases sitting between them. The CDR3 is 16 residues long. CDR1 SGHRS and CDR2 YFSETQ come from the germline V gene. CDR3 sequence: CASSLAGGGTGNEQFF. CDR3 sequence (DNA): TGCGCCAGCAGCTTGGCGGGGGGCGGGACCGGCAATGAGCAGTTCTTC.

CDR3 DNA: TGTGCCAGCAGCCCGGACAGGGAAGCCTACGAGCAGTACTTC. Its protein product is CASSPDREAYEQYF. V gene TRBV7-2 combines with J gene TRBJ2-7; the match to TRBD1 covers 8 bases. This CDR3 has 14 amino acids. Germline lookup yields CDR1 SGHTA and CDR2 FQGNSA. V dropped 5 bases and J dropped 2; count of bases not matched to a gene: 5.

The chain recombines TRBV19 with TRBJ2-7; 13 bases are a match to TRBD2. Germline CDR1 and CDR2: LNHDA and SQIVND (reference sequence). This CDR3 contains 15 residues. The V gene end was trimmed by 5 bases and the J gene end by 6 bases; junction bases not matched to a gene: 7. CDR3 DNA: TGTGCCAGTAGTCCACGACTAGCGGGAGGTGGCGAGCAGTACTTC. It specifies CASSPRLAGGGEQYF.

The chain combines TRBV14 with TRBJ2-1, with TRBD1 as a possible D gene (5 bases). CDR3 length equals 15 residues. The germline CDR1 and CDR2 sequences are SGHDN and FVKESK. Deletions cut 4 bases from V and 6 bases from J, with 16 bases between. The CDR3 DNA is TGTGCCAGCAGCCCCGCTCATAGCCAGGGCAATGAGCAGTTCTTC. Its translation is CASSPAHSQGNEQFF.